This record covers a single T cell receptor beta chain. The data belong to a study of blood T cell repertoires in COVID-19. Looking at the study overall: T cells, B-cell-depleted T cells, or PBMCs supplied cDNA or gDNA.

The V gene's germline CDR1 is SGHNT and CDR2 YYREEE (reference sequence). Losses at the gene ends were 4 bases for V and 7 bases for J; bases not matched to a gene: 8. CDR3 length: 16 amino acids. Authors' processing steps: Reference gene primer amplification gave nucleated cell count estimates. Here immunoSEQ multiplex PCR was the method, and the copy in TCRdb shows in-frame clones only, minus some. For V, J and clone size, that table is used; D and trimming come from the DNA. This table holds around 250,000 clones, around nine tenths found once. Material for sequencing was peripheral blood. The TCR was taken from a middle-aged man with active or convalescent COVID-19. The chain links TRBV5-4 to TRBJ2-1; 13 bases are a match to TRBD2. CDR3 nucleotides: TGTGCCAGCAGCACGACGGGACTAGCGGGGATTAATGAGCAGTTCTTC. Translating it yields CASSTTGLAGINEQFF.